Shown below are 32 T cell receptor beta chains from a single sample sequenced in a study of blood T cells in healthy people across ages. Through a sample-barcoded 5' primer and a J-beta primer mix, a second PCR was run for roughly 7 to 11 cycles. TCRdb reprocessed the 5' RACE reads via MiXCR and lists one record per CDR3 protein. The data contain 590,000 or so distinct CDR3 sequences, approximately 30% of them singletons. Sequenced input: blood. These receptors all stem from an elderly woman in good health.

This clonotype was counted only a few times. The CDR3 loop reads CASSPSEAQYF. CDR3 sequence (DNA): TGTGCCAGCAGCCCCTCCGAGGCCCAGTACTTC. The J gene is TRBJ2-5, the V gene TRBV11-2, with D unclear. Germline lookup yields CDR1 SGHAT and CDR2 FQNNGV. Trimming took off 5 bases at V and 9 bases at J, with 10 bases between the two ends. The CDR3 length is 11 residues.

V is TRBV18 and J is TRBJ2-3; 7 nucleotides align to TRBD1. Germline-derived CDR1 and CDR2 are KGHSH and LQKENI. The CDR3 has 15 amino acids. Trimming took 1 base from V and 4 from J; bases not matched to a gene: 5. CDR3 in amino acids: CASSPRQGDADTQYF. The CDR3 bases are TGTGCCAGCTCACCACGGCAGGGGGACGCAGATACGCAGTATTTT.

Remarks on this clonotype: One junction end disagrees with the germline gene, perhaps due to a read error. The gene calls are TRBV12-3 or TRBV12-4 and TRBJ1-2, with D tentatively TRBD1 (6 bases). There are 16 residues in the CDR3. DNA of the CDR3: TGTGACAGCAGTTCCGTCATCCGAGGGGGGGTCGGAGGCTACACCTTC. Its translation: CDSSSVIRGGVGGYTF.

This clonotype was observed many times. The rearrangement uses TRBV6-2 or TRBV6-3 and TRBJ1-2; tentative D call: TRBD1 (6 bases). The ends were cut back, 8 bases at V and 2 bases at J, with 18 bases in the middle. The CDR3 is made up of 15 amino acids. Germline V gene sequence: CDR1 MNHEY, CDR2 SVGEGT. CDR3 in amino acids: CASSPHRGGNYGYTF. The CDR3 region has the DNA TGTGCCAGCTCTCCCCATAGAGGGGGAAACTATGGCTACACCTTC.

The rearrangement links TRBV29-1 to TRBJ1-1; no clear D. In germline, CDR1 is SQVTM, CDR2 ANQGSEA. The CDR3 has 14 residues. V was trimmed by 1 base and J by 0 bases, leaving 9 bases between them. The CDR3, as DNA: TGCAGCGTTGAAGTGGCACACATGAACACTGAAGCTTTCTTT. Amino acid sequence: CSVEVAHMNTEAFF.

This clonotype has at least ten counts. As DNA, the CDR3 is TGTGCCAGCCGCGAACTGGGTCGGGCCAACGTCCTGACTTTC. The encoded protein is CASRELGRANVLTF. V is TRBV7-8 and J is TRBJ2-6; unclear D gene. The CDR3 has 14 amino acids. The germline gives CDR1 SGHVS, CDR2 FQNEAQ. V dropped 8 bases and J dropped 5 bases, with 13 bases sitting between them.

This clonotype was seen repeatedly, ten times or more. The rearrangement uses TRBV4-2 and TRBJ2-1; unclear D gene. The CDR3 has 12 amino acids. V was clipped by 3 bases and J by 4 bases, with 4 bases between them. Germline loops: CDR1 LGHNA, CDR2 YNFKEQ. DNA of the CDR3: TGTGCCAGCAGCCAGGATTACAATGAGCAGTTCTTC. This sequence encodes CASSQDYNEQFF.

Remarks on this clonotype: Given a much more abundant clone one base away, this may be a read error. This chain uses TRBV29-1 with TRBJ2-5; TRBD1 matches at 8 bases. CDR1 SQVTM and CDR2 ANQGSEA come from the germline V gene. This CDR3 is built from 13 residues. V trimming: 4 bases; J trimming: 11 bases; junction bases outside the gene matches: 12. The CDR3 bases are TGCAGCGTTGGACACAGGGGGTCTGGCAAGCAGTACTTC. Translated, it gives CSVGHRGSGKQYF.

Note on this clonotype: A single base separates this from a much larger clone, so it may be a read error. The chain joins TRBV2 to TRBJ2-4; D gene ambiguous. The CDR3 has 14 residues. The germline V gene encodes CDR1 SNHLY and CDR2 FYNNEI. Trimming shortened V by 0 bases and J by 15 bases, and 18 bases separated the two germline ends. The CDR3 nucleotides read TGTGCCAGCAGTGAAGCCTTAGGCCTAATTCTTATGTACTTC. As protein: CASSEALGLILMYF.

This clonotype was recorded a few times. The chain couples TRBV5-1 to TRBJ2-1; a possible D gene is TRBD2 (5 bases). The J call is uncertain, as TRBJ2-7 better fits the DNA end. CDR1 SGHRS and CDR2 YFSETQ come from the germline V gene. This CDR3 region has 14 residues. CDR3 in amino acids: CASNFEGSYNEQYF. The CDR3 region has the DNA TGCGCCAGCAATTTTGAGGGTTCCTACAATGAGCAGTACTTC.

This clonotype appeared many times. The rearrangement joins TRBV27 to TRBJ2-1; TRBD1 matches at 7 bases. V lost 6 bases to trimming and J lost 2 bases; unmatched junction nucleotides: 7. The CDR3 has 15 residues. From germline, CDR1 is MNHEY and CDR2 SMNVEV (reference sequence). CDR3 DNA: TGTGCCAGCAGCCCAGGGGGAAATACCTACAATGAGCAGTTCTTC. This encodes CASSPGGNTYNEQFF.

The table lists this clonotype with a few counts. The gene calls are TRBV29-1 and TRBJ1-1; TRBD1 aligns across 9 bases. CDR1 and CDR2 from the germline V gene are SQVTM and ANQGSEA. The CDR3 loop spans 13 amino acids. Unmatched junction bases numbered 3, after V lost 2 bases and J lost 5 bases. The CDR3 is CSVEKGQGTEAFF. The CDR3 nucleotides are TGCAGCGTTGAAAAGGGACAGGGAACTGAAGCTTTCTTT.

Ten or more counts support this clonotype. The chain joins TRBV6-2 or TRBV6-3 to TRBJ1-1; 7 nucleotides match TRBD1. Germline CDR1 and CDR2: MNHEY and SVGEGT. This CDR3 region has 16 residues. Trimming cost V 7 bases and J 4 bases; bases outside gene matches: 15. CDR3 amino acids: CASNQIRQGIRTEAFF. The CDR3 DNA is TGTGCCAGCAACCAGATACGACAGGGAATCCGCACTGAAGCTTTCTTT.

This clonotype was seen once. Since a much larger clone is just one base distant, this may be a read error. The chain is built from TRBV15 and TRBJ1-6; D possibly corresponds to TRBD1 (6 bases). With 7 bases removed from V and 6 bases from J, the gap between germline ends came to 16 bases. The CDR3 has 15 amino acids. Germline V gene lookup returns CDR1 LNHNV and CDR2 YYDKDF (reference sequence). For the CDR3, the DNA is TGTGCCACCAATACAGGGATGACTGTTAATTCACCCCTCCACTTT. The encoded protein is CATNTGMTVNSPLHF.

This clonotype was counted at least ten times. For the CDR3, the DNA is TGCAGTGCTAGAGATATTGGGGACAGACCGGGCTACACCTTC. Translation: CSARDIGDRPGYTF. V is TRBV20-1 and J is TRBJ1-2; 7 bases fit TRBD1. This CDR3 is built from 14 residues. Trimming removed 0 bases from V and 8 bases from J; junction bases left unmatched: 9. Germline values: CDR1 DFQATT, CDR2 SNEGSKA (reference sequence).

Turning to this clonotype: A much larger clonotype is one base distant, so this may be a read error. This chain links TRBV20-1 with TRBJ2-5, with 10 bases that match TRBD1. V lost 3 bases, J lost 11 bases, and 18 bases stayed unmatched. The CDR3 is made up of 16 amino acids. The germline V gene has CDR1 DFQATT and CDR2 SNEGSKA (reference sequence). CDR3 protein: CSASDPGDRGLNEQYF. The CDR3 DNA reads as TGCAGTGCTAGCGACCCCGGGGACAGGGGCCTAAATGAGCAGTACTTC.

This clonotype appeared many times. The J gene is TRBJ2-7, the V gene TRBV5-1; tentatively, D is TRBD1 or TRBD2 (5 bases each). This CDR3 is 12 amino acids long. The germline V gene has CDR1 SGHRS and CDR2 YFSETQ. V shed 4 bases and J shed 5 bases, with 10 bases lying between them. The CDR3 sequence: CASSPGTDEQYF. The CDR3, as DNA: TGCGCCAGCAGCCCCGGGACGGACGAGCAGTACTTC.

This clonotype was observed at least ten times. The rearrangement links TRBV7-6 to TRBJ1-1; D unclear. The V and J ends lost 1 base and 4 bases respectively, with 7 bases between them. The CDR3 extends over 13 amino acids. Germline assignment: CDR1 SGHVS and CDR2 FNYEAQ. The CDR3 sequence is CASSLVTATEAFF. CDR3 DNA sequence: TGTGCCAGCAGCTTAGTCACGGCCACTGAAGCTTTCTTT. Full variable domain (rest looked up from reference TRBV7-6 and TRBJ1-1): GAGVSQSPRYKVTKRGQDVALRCDPISGHVSLYWYRQALGQGPEFLTYFNYEAQQDKSGLPNDRFSAERPEGSISTLTIQRTEQRDSAMYRCASSLVTATEAFFGQGTRLTVV.

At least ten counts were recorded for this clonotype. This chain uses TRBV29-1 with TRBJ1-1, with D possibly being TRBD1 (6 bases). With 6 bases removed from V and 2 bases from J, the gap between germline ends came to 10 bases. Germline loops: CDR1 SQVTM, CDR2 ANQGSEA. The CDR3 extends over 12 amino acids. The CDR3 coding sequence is TGCAGCGTCGCGGACAGTAACACTGAAGCTTTCTTT. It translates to CSVADSNTEAFF.

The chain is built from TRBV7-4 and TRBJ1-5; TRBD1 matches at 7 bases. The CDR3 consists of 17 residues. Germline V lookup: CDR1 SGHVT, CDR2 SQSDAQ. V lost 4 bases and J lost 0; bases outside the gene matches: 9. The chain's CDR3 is CASSCGTESYSNQPQHF. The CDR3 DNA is TGTGCCAGCAGCTGCGGGACAGAAAGTTATAGCAATCAGCCCCAGCATTTT.

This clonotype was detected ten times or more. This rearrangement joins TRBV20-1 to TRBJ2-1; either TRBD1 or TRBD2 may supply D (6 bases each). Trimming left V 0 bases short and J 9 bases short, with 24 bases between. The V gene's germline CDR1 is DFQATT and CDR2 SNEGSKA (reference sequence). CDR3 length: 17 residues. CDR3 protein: CSARDDLGRGGGPEQFF. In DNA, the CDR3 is TGCAGTGCTAGAGATGATTTAGGCAGGGGAGGTGGCCCTGAGCAGTTCTTC.

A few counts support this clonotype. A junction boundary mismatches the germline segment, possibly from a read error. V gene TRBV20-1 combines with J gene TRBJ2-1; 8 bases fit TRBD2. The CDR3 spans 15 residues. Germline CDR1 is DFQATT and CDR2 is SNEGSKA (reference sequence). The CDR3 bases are TGCGGTGCTAGGACCGGGACTAGTTGGTTCTATGAGCAGTTCTTC. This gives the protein CGARTGTSWFYEQFF.

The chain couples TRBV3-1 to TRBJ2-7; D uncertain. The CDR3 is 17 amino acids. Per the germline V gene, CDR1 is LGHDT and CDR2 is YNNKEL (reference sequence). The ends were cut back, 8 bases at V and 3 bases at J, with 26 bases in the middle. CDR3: CASRREVGRGGYYEQYF. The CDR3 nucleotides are TGTGCCAGCCGTCGTGAAGTCGGGCGCGGTGGGTACTACGAGCAGTACTTC.

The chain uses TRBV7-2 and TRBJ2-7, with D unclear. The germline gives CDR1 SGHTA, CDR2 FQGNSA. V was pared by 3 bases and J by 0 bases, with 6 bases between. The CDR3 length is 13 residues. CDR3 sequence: CASSLAYSYEQYF. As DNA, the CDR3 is TGTGCCAGCAGCTTGGCTTACTCCTACGAGCAGTACTTC.

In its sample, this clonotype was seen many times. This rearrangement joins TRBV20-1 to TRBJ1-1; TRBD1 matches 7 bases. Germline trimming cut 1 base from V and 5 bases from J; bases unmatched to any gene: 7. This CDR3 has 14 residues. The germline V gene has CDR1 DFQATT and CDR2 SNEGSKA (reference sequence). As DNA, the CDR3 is TGCAGTGCTAGAGCCAGGCCAGGGGGAACTGAAGCTTTCTTT. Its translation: CSARARPGGTEAFF.

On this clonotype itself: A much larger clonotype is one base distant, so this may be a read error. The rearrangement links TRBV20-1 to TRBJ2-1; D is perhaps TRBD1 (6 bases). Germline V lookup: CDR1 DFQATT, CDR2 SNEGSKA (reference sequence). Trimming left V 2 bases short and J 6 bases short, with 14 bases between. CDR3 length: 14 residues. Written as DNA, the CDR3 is TGCAGTGCTAGATCCGGGGACACCTGCAATGAGCAGTTCTTC. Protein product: CSARSGDTCNEQFF.

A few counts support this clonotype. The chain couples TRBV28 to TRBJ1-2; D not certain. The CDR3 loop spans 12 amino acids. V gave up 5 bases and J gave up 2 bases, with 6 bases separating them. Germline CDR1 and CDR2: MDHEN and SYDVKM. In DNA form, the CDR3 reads TGTGCCAGCAGTCCGATAAACTATGGCTACACCTTC. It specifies CASSPINYGYTF.

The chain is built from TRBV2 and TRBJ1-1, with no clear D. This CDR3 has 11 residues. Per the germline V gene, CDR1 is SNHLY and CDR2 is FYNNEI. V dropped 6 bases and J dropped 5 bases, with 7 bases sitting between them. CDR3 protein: CASSYQTEAFF. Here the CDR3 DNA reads TGTGCCAGCAGCTACCAGACTGAAGCTTTCTTT. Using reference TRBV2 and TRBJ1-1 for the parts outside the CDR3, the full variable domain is EPEVTQTPSHQVTQMGQEVILRCVPISNHLYFYWYRQILGQKVEFLVSFYNNEISEKSEIFDDQFSVERPDGSNFTLKIRSTKLEDSAMYFCASSYQTEAFFGQGTRLTVV.

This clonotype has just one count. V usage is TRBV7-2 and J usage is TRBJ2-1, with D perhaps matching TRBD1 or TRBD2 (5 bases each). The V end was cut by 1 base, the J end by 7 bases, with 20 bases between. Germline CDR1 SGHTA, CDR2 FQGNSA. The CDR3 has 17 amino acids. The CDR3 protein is CASSLGGVGVVENEQFF. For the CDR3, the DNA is TGTGCCAGCAGCTTAGGAGGGGTGGGGGTTGTAGAGAATGAGCAGTTCTTC.

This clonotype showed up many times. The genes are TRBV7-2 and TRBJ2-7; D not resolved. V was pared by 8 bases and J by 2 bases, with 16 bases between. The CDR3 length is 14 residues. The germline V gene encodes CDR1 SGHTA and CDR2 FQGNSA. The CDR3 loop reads CASRRAGDPYEQYF. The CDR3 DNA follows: TGTGCCAGCCGCCGCGCAGGCGATCCCTACGAGCAGTACTTC.

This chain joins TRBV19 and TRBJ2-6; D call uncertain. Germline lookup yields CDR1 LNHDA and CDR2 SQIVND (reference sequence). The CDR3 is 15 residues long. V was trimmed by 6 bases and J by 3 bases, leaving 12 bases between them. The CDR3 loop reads CASRSFDSGANVLTF. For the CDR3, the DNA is TGTGCCAGTAGGTCTTTCGATAGTGGGGCCAACGTCCTGACTTTC.

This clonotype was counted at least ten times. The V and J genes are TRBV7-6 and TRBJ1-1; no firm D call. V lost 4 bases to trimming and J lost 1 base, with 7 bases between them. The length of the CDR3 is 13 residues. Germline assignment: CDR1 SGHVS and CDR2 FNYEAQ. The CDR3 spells CASSSSQNTEAFF. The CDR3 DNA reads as TGTGCCAGCAGCTCATCCCAGAACACTGAAGCTTTCTTT.